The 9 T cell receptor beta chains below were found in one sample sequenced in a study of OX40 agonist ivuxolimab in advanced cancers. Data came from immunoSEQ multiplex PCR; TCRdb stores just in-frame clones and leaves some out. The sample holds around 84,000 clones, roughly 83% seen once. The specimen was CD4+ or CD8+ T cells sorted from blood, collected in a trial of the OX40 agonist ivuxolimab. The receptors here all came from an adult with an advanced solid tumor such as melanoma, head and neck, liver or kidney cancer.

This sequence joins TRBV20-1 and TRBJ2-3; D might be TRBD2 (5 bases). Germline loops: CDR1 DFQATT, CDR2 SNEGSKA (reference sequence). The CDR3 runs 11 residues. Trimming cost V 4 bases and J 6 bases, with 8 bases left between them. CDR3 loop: CSAILADTQYF. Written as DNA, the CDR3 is TGCAGTGCTATCCTAGCTGATACGCAGTATTTT.

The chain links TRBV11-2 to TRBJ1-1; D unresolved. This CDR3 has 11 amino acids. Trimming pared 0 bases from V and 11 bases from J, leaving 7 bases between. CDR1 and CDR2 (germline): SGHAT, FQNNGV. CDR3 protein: CASSLDLLAFF. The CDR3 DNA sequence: TGTGCCAGCAGCTTAGATCTACTCGCTTTCTTT.

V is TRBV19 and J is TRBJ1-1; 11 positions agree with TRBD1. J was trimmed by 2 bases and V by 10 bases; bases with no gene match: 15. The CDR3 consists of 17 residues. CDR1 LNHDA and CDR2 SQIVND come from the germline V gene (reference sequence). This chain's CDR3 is CATGGHRDRGKNTEAFF. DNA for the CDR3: TGTGCCACTGGGGGTCACCGGGACAGGGGGAAAAACACTGAAGCTTTCTTT.

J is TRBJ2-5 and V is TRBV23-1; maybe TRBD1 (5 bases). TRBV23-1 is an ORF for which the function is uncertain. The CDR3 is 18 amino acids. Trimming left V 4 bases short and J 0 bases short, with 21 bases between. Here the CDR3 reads CASSLLGGAYLYQETQYF. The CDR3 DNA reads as TGCGCCAGCAGTCTGCTCGGTGGGGCCTACCTGTACCAAGAGACCCAGTACTTC.

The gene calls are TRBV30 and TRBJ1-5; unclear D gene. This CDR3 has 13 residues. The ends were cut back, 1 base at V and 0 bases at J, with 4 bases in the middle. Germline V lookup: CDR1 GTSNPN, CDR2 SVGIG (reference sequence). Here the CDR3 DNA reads TGTGCCTGGAGTGCCGATAGCAATCAGCCCCAGCATTTT. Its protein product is CAWSADSNQPQHF.

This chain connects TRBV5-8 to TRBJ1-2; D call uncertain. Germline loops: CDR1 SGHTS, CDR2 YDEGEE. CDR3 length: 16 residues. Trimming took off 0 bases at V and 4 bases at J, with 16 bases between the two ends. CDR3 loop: CASSLETPQWAYGYTF. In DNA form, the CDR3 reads TGTGCCAGCAGCTTGGAAACTCCCCAGTGGGCCTATGGCTACACCTTC.

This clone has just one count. As DNA, the CDR3 is TGTGCCAGCAGCGTAGAACCCCTGGGGGCCAACGTCCTGACTTTC. As protein: CASSVEPLGANVLTF. The rearrangement links TRBV9 to TRBJ2-6; the D is unclear. Per germline, CDR1 SGDLS and CDR2 YYNGEE. The CDR3 runs to 15 residues. With 0 bases removed from V and 4 bases from J, the gap between germline ends came to 8 bases.

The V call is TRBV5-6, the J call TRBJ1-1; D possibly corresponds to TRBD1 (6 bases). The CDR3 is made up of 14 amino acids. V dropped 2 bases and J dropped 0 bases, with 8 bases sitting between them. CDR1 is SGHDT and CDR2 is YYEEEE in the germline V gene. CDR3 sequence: CASSFWGLNTEAFF. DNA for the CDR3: TGTGCCAGCAGCTTCTGGGGGCTGAACACTGAAGCTTTCTTT.

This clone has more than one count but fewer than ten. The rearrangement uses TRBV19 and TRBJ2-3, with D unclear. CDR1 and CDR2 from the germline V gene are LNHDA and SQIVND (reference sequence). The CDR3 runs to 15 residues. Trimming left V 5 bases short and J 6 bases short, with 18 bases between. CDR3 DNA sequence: TGTGCCAGTAGTCCCGACCGACTGGGTCTTGATACGCAGTATTTT. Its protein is CASSPDRLGLDTQYF.